A selection of T cell receptor beta chains follows, all from one sample in a study of blood T cells in healthy people across ages. One entry per CDR3 protein results from TCRdb running MiXCR on the 5' RACE reads. The sample has about 640,000 distinct CDR3 sequences, 25% to 35% seen once. Specimen: blood. The receptors derive from a woman aged 80 or over in good health. Both conserved end residues are part of each CDR3. A D gene is named only where the DNA matches it firmly. A clone size is listed for some rows: how often the clone was seen (once, few, many), or a class if it is expanded.

clone size: -; D gene: -; CDR3 length: 11; J gene: TRBJ1-1; V gene: TRBV29-1; CDR3 DNA: TGCAGCTTGGGACAGAACACTGAAGCTTTCTTT; CDR3 protein: CSLGQNTEAFF
clone size: few; D gene: -; CDR3 length: 15; J gene: TRBJ1-2; V gene: TRBV12-3/TRBV12-4; CDR3 DNA: TGTGCCAGCAGGGGTAGGCAGGGATCTAATAATGGCTACACCTTC; CDR3 protein: CASRGRQGSNNGYTF
clone size: -; D gene: -; CDR3 length: 11; J gene: TRBJ2-7; V gene: TRBV2; CDR3 DNA: TGTGCCAGCAGAGGGGAATGCGAGCAGTACTTC; CDR3 protein: CASRGECEQYF
clone size: -; D gene: -; CDR3 length: 14; J gene: TRBJ2-3; V gene: TRBV7-2; CDR3 DNA: TGTGCCAGCAACTTATTACGGGCCAGTGATACGCAGTATTTT; CDR3 protein: CASNLLRASDTQYF
clone size: many; D gene: TRBD1; CDR3 length: 15; J gene: TRBJ2-2; V gene: TRBV7-2; CDR3 DNA: TGTGCCAGCCGTCCGAGGACAGGGGGGACCGGGGAGCTGTTTTTT; CDR3 protein: CASRPRTGGTGELFF
clone size: few; D gene: -; CDR3 length: 12; J gene: TRBJ1-1; V gene: TRBV29-1; CDR3 DNA: TGCAGCGTGCGCCCGGGGAACACTGAAGCTTTCTTT; CDR3 protein: CSVRPGNTEAFF
clone size: -; D gene: -; CDR3 length: 16; J gene: TRBJ2-6; V gene: TRBV6-5; CDR3 DNA: TGTGCCAGCAGTTACGGTCAGACCTCTGGGGCCAACGTCCTGACTTTC; CDR3 protein: CASSYGQTSGANVLTF
clone size: many; D gene: -; CDR3 length: 11; J gene: TRBJ1-2; V gene: TRBV3-1; CDR3 DNA: TGTGCCAGCAGCCTCCGGTCGGGCTACACCTTC; CDR3 protein: CASSLRSGYTF
clone size: -; D gene: -; CDR3 length: 13; J gene: TRBJ1-5; V gene: TRBV6-5; CDR3 DNA: TGTGCCAGCAGTTACGGTCAATCTCAGCCCCAGCATTTT; CDR3 protein: CASSYGQSQPQHF
clone size: -; D gene: TRBD1; CDR3 length: 12; J gene: TRBJ2-7; V gene: TRBV9; CDR3 DNA: TGTGCCAGCAGCGGAGACAGGGGAGAGCAGTACTTC; CDR3 protein: CASSGDRGEQYF
clone size: many; D gene: -; CDR3 length: 13; J gene: TRBJ1-2; V gene: TRBV29-1; CDR3 DNA: TGCAGCGTTGAATTAAATTTGAACTATGGCTACACCTTC; CDR3 protein: CSVELNLNYGYTF
clone size: few; D gene: -; CDR3 length: 16; J gene: TRBJ2-7; V gene: TRBV7-2; CDR3 DNA: TGTGCCAGCAGATCAGCCGGGGGCCGTTCCTACAATGAGCAGTACTTC; CDR3 protein: CASRSAGGRSYNEQYF
clone size: many; D gene: -; CDR3 length: 12; J gene: TRBJ1-2; V gene: TRBV29-1; CDR3 DNA: TGCAGCGTTGACTCAGGGCACTATGGCTACACCTTC; CDR3 protein: CSVDSGHYGYTF
clone size: -; D gene: -; CDR3 length: 13; J gene: TRBJ2-5; V gene: TRBV7-2; CDR3 DNA: TGTGCCAGCAGCTTAATGATCGATCTAGGGAGGTACTTC; CDR3 protein: CASSLMIDLGRYF
clone size: -; D gene: -; CDR3 length: 15; J gene: TRBJ1-2; V gene: TRBV5-6; CDR3 DNA: TGTGCCAGCAGCCCCATCCGCCGTGACGGTAATGGCTACACCTTT; CDR3 protein: CASSPIRRDGNGYTF
clone size: few; D gene: -; CDR3 length: 18; J gene: TRBJ1-6; V gene: TRBV3-1; CDR3 DNA: TGTGCCAGCAGCCAAGACCCACCGGGACGGCGGTATAATTCACCCCTCCACTTT; CDR3 protein: CASSQDPPGRRYNSPLHF
clone size: once; D gene: TRBD2; CDR3 length: 17; J gene: TRBJ2-7; V gene: TRBV4-2; CDR3 DNA: TGTGCCAGCAGCCTCGAGGGACTAGCGGGAGGATTTTACGAGCAGTACTTC; CDR3 protein: CASSLEGLAGGFYEQYF
clone size: few; D gene: -; CDR3 length: 13; J gene: TRBJ1-5; V gene: TRBV20-1; CDR3 DNA: TGCAGTGCTGAACAGGGAAGCAATCAGCCCCAGCATTTT; CDR3 protein: CSAEQGSNQPQHF
clone size: -; D gene: TRBD1; CDR3 length: 15; J gene: TRBJ2-7; V gene: TRBV5-1; CDR3 DNA: TGCGCCAGCAGCTTGGAGGGGGACAGCTCCTACGAGCAGTACTTC; CDR3 protein: CASSLEGDSSYEQYF
clone size: -; D gene: -; CDR3 length: 16; J gene: TRBJ1-2; V gene: TRBV4-1; CDR3 DNA: TGCGCCAGCAGACAAGTTGACGGGGCCAACCTCTATGGCTACACCTTC; CDR3 protein: CASRQVDGANLYGYTF
clone size: -; D gene: -; CDR3 length: 12; J gene: TRBJ2-5; V gene: TRBV6-2/TRBV6-3; CDR3 DNA: TGTGCCAGCAAAACGGGATGGGAGACCCAGTACTTC; CDR3 protein: CASKTGWETQYF
clone size: many; D gene: -; CDR3 length: 14; J gene: TRBJ2-1; V gene: TRBV7-9; CDR3 DNA: TGTGCCAGCAGTTTTCCGGGGAGTGGCAATGAGCAGTTCTTC; CDR3 protein: CASSFPGSGNEQFF
clone size: -; D gene: -; CDR3 length: 14; J gene: TRBJ2-7; V gene: TRBV20-1; CDR3 DNA: TGCAGTGCCGTTAGGTCGGAGAGCTCCTACGAGCAGTACTTC; CDR3 protein: CSAVRSESSYEQYF
clone size: many; D gene: -; CDR3 length: 14; J gene: TRBJ1-4; V gene: TRBV6-6; CDR3 DNA: TGTGCCAGCAGTTACAGGGGAGGTAATGAAAAACTGTTTTTT; CDR3 protein: CASSYRGGNEKLFF
clone size: -; D gene: -; CDR3 length: 12; J gene: TRBJ1-6; V gene: TRBV9; CDR3 DNA: TGTGCCAGCAGCGTAGTTGGATCACCCCTCCACTTT; CDR3 protein: CASSVVGSPLHF
clone size: many; D gene: TRBD1; CDR3 length: 14; J gene: TRBJ1-2; V gene: TRBV5-1; CDR3 DNA: TGCGCCAGCAGCTTGGAGGGGACAGTCTATGGCTACACCTTC; CDR3 protein: CASSLEGTVYGYTF
clone size: -; D gene: TRBD1; CDR3 length: 14; J gene: TRBJ2-5; V gene: TRBV6-5; CDR3 DNA: TGTGCCAGCAGTTACGGGACAGGGGGAGAGACCCAGTACTTC; CDR3 protein: CASSYGTGGETQYF
clone size: -; D gene: -; CDR3 length: 15; J gene: TRBJ2-3; V gene: TRBV11-2; CDR3 DNA: TGTGCCAGCAGCCCGGTTACCCTAGCATTGGGGACGCAGTATTTT; CDR3 protein: CASSPVTLALGTQYF
clone size: many; D gene: TRBD2; CDR3 length: 14; J gene: TRBJ2-5; V gene: TRBV7-2; CDR3 DNA: TGTGCCAGCAGCTTAGACTGGCGGGGGAAGGACCAGTACTTC; CDR3 protein: CASSLDWRGKDQYF
clone size: -; D gene: -; CDR3 length: 13; J gene: TRBJ1-5; V gene: TRBV6-2/TRBV6-3; CDR3 DNA: TGTGCCAGCAGTACCGATGATTATCCGCCCCGGCATTTT; CDR3 protein: CASSTDDYPPRHF
clone size: many; D gene: -; CDR3 length: 15; J gene: TRBJ1-4; V gene: TRBV7-7; CDR3 DNA: TGTGCCAGCAGCCCTACAGGATCAACTAATGAAAAACTGTTTTTT; CDR3 protein: CASSPTGSTNEKLFF
clone size: many; D gene: -; CDR3 length: 15; J gene: TRBJ2-5; V gene: TRBV27; CDR3 DNA: TGTGCCAGCAGTCCCCCGTACAGCAACCAAGAGACCCAGTACTTC; CDR3 protein: CASSPPYSNQETQYF
clone size: many; D gene: -; CDR3 length: 12; J gene: TRBJ1-2; V gene: TRBV7-9; CDR3 DNA: TGTGCCAGCAGCTCGACCTGGGAGGGCTACACCTTC; CDR3 protein: CASSSTWEGYTF
clone size: -; D gene: -; CDR3 length: 14; J gene: TRBJ2-3; V gene: TRBV5-1; CDR3 DNA: TGCGCCAGCAGCTTCGGGGTTGGCACAGATACGCAGTATTTT; CDR3 protein: CASSFGVGTDTQYF
clone size: many; D gene: TRBD2; CDR3 length: 14; J gene: TRBJ2-1; V gene: TRBV20-1; CDR3 DNA: TGCAGTGCTAGGTCTAGCGGGGGGGTTGGAGAGCAGTTCTTC; CDR3 protein: CSARSSGGVGEQFF
clone size: many; D gene: -; CDR3 length: 15; J gene: TRBJ1-6; V gene: TRBV11-2; CDR3 DNA: TGTGCCAGCAGCCAGTTGGGAGGAGGAGATTCACCCCTCCACTTT; CDR3 protein: CASSQLGGGDSPLHF
clone size: few; D gene: -; CDR3 length: 14; J gene: TRBJ2-3; V gene: TRBV5-4; CDR3 DNA: TGTGCCAGCAGCTTGGAGGGCCTCAGGGATACGCAGTATTTT; CDR3 protein: CASSLEGLRDTQYF
clone size: many; D gene: -; CDR3 length: 14; J gene: TRBJ1-2; V gene: TRBV11-2; CDR3 DNA: TGTGCCAGCAGCTTAGTCGGGCGGGCGTATGGCTACACCTTC; CDR3 protein: CASSLVGRAYGYTF
clone size: many; D gene: -; CDR3 length: 15; J gene: TRBJ2-1; V gene: TRBV7-2; CDR3 DNA: TGTGCCAGCAGCTCCAGGGGTCCCACTTACAATGAGCAGTTCTTC; CDR3 protein: CASSSRGPTYNEQFF
clone size: many; D gene: -; CDR3 length: 17; J gene: TRBJ2-1; V gene: TRBV5-1; CDR3 DNA: TGCGCCAGCAGCTCGGGACTTTCCCGGGGCCCCTACAATGAGCAGTTCTTC; CDR3 protein: CASSSGLSRGPYNEQFF
clone size: -; D gene: -; CDR3 length: 12; J gene: TRBJ1-2; V gene: TRBV2; CDR3 DNA: TGTGTCAGCAGTGAAACTGGGAATGGCTACACCTTC; CDR3 protein: CVSSETGNGYTF
clone size: few; D gene: -; CDR3 length: 13; J gene: TRBJ2-1; V gene: TRBV19; CDR3 DNA: TGTGCCAGTAGTGGGGCGCGGAACTACGAGCAGTTCTTC; CDR3 protein: CASSGARNYEQFF
clone size: few; D gene: TRBD2; CDR3 length: 16; J gene: TRBJ2-1; V gene: TRBV19; CDR3 DNA: TGTGCCAGTAGGTCGACTAGCGGGGGTGGCCACAATGAGCAGTTCTTC; CDR3 protein: CASRSTSGGGHNEQFF
clone size: many; D gene: -; CDR3 length: 14; J gene: TRBJ1-2; V gene: TRBV5-1; CDR3 DNA: TGCGCCAGCAGCTTACAGGACGTCGACTATGGCTACACCTTC; CDR3 protein: CASSLQDVDYGYTF
clone size: many; D gene: TRBD1; CDR3 length: 16; J gene: TRBJ2-1; V gene: TRBV27; CDR3 DNA: TGTGCCAGCAGCTCCGTACCGGGACAGCCCTACAATGAGCAGTTCTTC; CDR3 protein: CASSSVPGQPYNEQFF
clone size: -; D gene: TRBD2; CDR3 length: 16; J gene: TRBJ2-1; V gene: TRBV5-1; CDR3 DNA: TGCGCCAGCAGCCCTGGACTAGCGGGGGAGTACAATGAGCAGTTCTTC; CDR3 protein: CASSPGLAGEYNEQFF
clone size: -; D gene: -; CDR3 length: 14; J gene: TRBJ1-2; V gene: TRBV7-3; CDR3 DNA: TGTGCCAGCAGCTTAGCCCCCGGGGATGGAGGCTACACCTTC; CDR3 protein: CASSLAPGDGGYTF
clone size: many; D gene: -; CDR3 length: 13; J gene: TRBJ2-4; V gene: TRBV20-1; CDR3 DNA: TGCAGTGCCCCTGCTGTTGCCAAAAACATTCAGTACTTC; CDR3 protein: CSAPAVAKNIQYF
clone size: few; D gene: TRBD2; CDR3 length: 17; J gene: TRBJ2-7; V gene: TRBV5-6; CDR3 DNA: TGTGCCAGCAGCTTGCTCCCTTTAACTAGCGGGGTAAACGAGCAGTACTTC; CDR3 protein: CASSLLPLTSGVNEQYF
clone size: -; D gene: TRBD1; CDR3 length: 15; J gene: TRBJ1-1; V gene: TRBV6-1; CDR3 DNA: TGTGCCAGCAGCCTAGAACAGGGGCTAAACACTGAAGCTTTCTTT; CDR3 protein: CASSLEQGLNTEAFF
clone size: many; D gene: TRBD2; CDR3 length: 16; J gene: TRBJ2-1; V gene: TRBV7-6; CDR3 DNA: TGTGCCAGCAGCTTAATTAGCGGGGGGACCTACAATGAGCAGTTCTTC; CDR3 protein: CASSLISGGTYNEQFF
clone size: few; D gene: -; CDR3 length: 14; J gene: TRBJ1-1; V gene: TRBV2; CDR3 DNA: TGTGCCAGCAGGGCCGACAGGATGGGCACTGAAGCTTTCTTT; CDR3 protein: CASRADRMGTEAFF
clone size: -; D gene: -; CDR3 length: 16; J gene: TRBJ1-4; V gene: TRBV30; CDR3 DNA: TGTGCCTGGAGTGGCAGTTTTGGGACAATTAGAGAAAAACTGTTTTTT; CDR3 protein: CAWSGSFGTIREKLFF
clone size: -; D gene: -; CDR3 length: 15; J gene: TRBJ1-6; V gene: TRBV7-9; CDR3 DNA: TGTGCCAGCAGCTTAGCAAGGGGGGCCGATTCACCCCTCCACTTT; CDR3 protein: CASSLARGADSPLHF
clone size: many; D gene: -; CDR3 length: 13; J gene: TRBJ2-1; V gene: TRBV5-1; CDR3 DNA: TGCGCCAGCAGCGGCGCCGGGGATAATGAGCAGTTCTTC; CDR3 protein: CASSGAGDNEQFF
clone size: many; D gene: -; CDR3 length: 12; J gene: TRBJ2-3; V gene: TRBV7-2; CDR3 DNA: TGTGCCAGCAGCCCACCCGGGGGCGCGCAGTATTTT; CDR3 protein: CASSPPGGAQYF
clone size: -; D gene: -; CDR3 length: 13; J gene: TRBJ1-5; V gene: TRBV29-1; CDR3 DNA: TGCAGCGTTTCCGAGTCAGGCAATCAGCCCCAGCATTTT; CDR3 protein: CSVSESGNQPQHF
clone size: many; D gene: TRBD2; CDR3 length: 11; J gene: TRBJ2-7; V gene: TRBV20-1; CDR3 DNA: TGCAGTGCTAGGGGAGGGAACGAGCAGTACTTC; CDR3 protein: CSARGGNEQYF
clone size: many; D gene: -; CDR3 length: 14; J gene: TRBJ2-3; V gene: TRBV6-2/TRBV6-3; CDR3 DNA: TGTGCCAGCAGTTACAAAGCCCCCTCGGGTACGCAGTATTTT; CDR3 protein: CASSYKAPSGTQYF